The 2 T cell receptor beta chains below all came from one sample that was sequenced in a study. The TRBV12-4/TRBJ1-2 clonotypes were amplified using barcode primers with ligated adaptors. TCRdb itself ran the multiplex PCR reads through MiXCR, one entry per CDR3 protein. The table records more than 1,500 distinct CDR3 sequences, around 4.2% of them present only once. Sequencing was carried out using naive CD4+ T cells sorted from blood. Indicated subset: naive CD4+ T cells, CD4+CD45RA+CD25-. The receptors were gathered from a female donor with breast cancer.

By frequency in the sample, this clonotype is medium-sized (0.01 to 0.1%). V is TRBV12-3 or TRBV12-4 and J is TRBJ1-2; TRBD1 matches at 7 bases. V was pared by 6 bases and J by 6 bases, with 7 bases of the junction left unmatched. This CDR3 region has 13 residues. CDR3 sequence reads: CASRRQGRDGYTF. For the CDR3, the DNA is TGTGCCAGCAGGCGACAGGGTAGGGATGGCTACACCTTC.

Many counts were recorded for this clonotype. DNA of the CDR3: TGTGCCAGCAGTTTAATGGGACAGGGATCCGACTACACCTTC. Its protein is CASSLMGQGSDYTF. This chain joins TRBV12-3 or TRBV12-4 and TRBJ1-2; 9 bases map to TRBD1. Unmatched junction bases numbered 8, after V lost 2 bases and J lost 10 bases. CDR3 length: 14 amino acids.